Sequencing of this TCR beta chain was carried out in a study of response to subunit inactivated influenza vaccine. TCRdb independently ran MiXCR on the RT-PCR reads; one entry per CDR3 protein. This table has 150,000 to 200,000 distinct CDR3 sequences, less than 15% appearing once. The CDR3 loop spans 16 amino acids. Germline loops: CDR1 GTSNPN, CDR2 SVGIG (reference sequence). V lost 0 bases to trimming and J lost 2 bases, with 17 bases between them. The data also belong to a second study, concerning T cells expressing NK-cell markers. From that second work: It was by 5'RACE template switching with UMIs that TCR beta cDNA was made. In several experiments, sorting was confined to alpha-beta TCR T cells through use of an anti-gamma-delta TCR antibody. Of CD8+ T cells, roughly 1.0-7.5% belonged to dominant NKG2C+ clonotypes in five or six donors.

The clonotype originates from a man aged 45-65 years who received an inactivated influenza vaccine. Specimen: CD8+ T cells sorted from PBMCs, collected 12 days after vaccination. The V call is TRBV30, the J call TRBJ2-7, with no clear D. The CDR3 sequence is CAWSVMAIGPTYEQYF. The CDR3 DNA is TGTGCCTGGAGTGTAATGGCGATCGGGCCCACCTACGAGCAGTACTTC.